This TCR beta chain was sequenced in a study of graft-versus-host responses after intestinal transplantation. Findings and caveats of the study: Allografts carried high graft-versus-host to host-versus-graft clonal ratios in patients having graft-donor T cell macrochimerism.

Clones were sequenced by immunoSEQ multiplex PCR, and TCRdb holds only the in-frame ones, with some missing. The table includes approximately 12,000 clones, 93% detected once. The CDR3 totals 16 residues. The V and J ends lost 4 bases and 8 bases, in that order; junction bases with no gene match: 14. CDR1 and CDR2 from the germline V gene are SGDLS and YYNGEE. Comments on this clone: Its antigen is not identified.

Sample: PBMCs, taken 109 days after intestinal transplant. This receptor was obtained from a human patient who received an intestinal transplant, so some T cells may come from the graft donor. V gene TRBV9 combines with J gene TRBJ2-3, with TRBD2 identical over 9 bases. DNA of the CDR3: TGTGCCAGCAGCCCATATAGCGGGAGCGGTGTGGGTACGCAGTATTTT. The encoded protein is CASSPYSGSGVGTQYF.